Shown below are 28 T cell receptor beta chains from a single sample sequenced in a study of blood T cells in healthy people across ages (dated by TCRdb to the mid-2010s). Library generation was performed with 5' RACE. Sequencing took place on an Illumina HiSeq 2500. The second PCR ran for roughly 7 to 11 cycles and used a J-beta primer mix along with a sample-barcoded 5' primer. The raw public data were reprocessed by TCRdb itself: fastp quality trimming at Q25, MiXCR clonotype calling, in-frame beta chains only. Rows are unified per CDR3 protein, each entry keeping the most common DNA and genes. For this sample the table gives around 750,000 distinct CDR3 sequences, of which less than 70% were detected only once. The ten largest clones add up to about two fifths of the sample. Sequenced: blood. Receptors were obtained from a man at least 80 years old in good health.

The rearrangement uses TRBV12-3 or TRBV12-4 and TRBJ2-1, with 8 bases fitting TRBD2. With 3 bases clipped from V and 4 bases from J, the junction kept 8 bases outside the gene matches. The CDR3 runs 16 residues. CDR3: CASSFRASGPYNEQFF. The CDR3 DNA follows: TGTGCCAGCAGTTTTAGGGCTAGCGGGCCATACAATGAGCAGTTCTTC.

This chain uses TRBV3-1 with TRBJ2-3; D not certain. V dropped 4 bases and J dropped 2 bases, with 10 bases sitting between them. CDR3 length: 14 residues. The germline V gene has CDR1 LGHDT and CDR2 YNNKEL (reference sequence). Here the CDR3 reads CASSPRSPTDTQYF. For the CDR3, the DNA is TGTGCCAGCAGCCCCCGTAGCCCCACAGATACGCAGTATTTT.

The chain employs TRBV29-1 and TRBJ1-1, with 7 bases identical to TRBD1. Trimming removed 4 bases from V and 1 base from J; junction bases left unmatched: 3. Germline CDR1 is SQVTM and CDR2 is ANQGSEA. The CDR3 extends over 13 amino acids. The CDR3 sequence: CSVAEGANTEAFF. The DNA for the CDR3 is TGCAGCGTTGCCGAGGGGGCGAACACTGAAGCTTTCTTT.

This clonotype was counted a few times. The CDR3 is CASSAPGQQFF. CDR3 sequence (DNA): TGTGCCAGCAGCGCGCCGGGCCAGCAGTTCTTC. J is TRBJ2-1 and V is TRBV9; D unresolved. V was shortened by 3 bases and J by 11 bases, with 9 bases between the two germline ends. CDR1 is SGDLS, CDR2 YYNGEE, per germline. The CDR3 consists of 11 residues.

CDR3 loop: CASSDRQEDGYTF. In DNA, the CDR3 is TGTGCCAGCAGCGACCGACAGGAGGATGGCTACACCTTC. This chain connects TRBV7-2 to TRBJ1-2, with D perhaps matching TRBD1 (6 bases). This CDR3 comprises 13 residues. Trimming took 5 bases from V and 6 from J, leaving 13 bases between them. The germline CDR1 and CDR2 sequences are SGHTA and FQGNSA.

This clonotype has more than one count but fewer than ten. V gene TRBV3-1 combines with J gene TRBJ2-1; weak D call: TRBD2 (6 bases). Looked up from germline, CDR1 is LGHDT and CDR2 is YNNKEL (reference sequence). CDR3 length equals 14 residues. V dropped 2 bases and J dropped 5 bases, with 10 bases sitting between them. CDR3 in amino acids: CASSQQASDNEQFF. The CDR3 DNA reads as TGTGCCAGCAGCCAACAGGCTAGCGACAATGAGCAGTTCTTC.

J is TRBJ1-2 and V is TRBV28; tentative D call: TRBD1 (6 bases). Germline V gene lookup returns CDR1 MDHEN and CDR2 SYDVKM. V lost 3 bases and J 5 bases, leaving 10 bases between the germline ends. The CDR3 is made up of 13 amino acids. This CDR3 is CASSFGQLYGYTF. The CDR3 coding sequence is TGTGCCAGCAGTTTTGGACAGCTTTATGGCTACACCTTC.

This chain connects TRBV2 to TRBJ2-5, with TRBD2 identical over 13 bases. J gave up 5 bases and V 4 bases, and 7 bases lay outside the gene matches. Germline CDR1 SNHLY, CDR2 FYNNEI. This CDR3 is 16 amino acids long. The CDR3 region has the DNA TGTGCCAGCAGTGCGCAAGGACTAGCGGGAGATGAGACCCAGTACTTC. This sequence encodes CASSAQGLAGDETQYF.

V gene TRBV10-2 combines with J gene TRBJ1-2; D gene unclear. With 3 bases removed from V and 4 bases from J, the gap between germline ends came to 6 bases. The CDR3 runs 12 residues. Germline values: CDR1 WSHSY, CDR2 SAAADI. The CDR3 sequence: CASSDNLYGYTF. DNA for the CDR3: TGCGCCAGCAGTGATAACCTCTATGGCTACACCTTC.

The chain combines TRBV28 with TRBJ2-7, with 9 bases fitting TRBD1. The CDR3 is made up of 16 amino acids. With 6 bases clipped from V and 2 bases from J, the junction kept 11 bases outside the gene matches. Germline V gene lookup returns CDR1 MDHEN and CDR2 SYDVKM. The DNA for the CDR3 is TGTGCCAGCAGGGGGAATGTCGGACAGGGGCCCTACGAGCAGTACTTC. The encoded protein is CASRGNVGQGPYEQYF.

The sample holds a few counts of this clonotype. CDR3: CSASVATATYEQYF. CDR3 nucleotide sequence: TGCAGTGCTAGTGTGGCGACAGCCACCTACGAGCAGTACTTC. V gene TRBV20-1 combines with J gene TRBJ2-7; tentative D call: TRBD1 (5 bases). The CDR3 runs to 14 residues. V lost 3 bases, J lost 2 bases, and 14 bases lay in between. The germline gives CDR1 DFQATT, CDR2 SNEGSKA (reference sequence).

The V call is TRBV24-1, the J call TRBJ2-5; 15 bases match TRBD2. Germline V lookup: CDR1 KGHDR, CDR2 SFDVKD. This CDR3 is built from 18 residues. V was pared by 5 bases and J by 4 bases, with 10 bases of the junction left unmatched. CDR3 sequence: CATSASPGLAGGGETQYF. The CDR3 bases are TGTGCCACCAGTGCCTCCCCGGGACTAGCGGGAGGAGGAGAGACCCAGTACTTC.

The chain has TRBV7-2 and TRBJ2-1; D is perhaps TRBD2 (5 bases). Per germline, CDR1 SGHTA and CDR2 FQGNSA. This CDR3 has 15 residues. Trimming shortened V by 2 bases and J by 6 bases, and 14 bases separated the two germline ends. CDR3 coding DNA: TGTGCCAGCAGCTTATCCCCTAGCTTCCCCAATGAGCAGTTCTTC. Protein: CASSLSPSFPNEQFF.

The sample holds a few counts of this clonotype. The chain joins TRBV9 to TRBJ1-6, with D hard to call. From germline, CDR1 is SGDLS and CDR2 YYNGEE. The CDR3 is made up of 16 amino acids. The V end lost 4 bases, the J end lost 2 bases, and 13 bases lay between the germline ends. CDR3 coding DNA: TGTGCCAGCAGCCTCACCGGGGAGGCCTATAATTCACCCCTCCACTTT. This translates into CASSLTGEAYNSPLHF.

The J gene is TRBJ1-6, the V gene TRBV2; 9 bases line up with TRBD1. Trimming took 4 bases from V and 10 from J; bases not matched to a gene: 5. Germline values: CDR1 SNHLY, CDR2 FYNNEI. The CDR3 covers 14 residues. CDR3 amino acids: CASSAGTGLSPLHF. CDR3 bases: TGTGCCAGCAGTGCCGGGACAGGGTTATCACCCCTCCACTTT. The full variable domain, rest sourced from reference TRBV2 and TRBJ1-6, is EPEVTQTPSHQVTQMGQEVILRCVPISNHLYFYWYRQILGQKVEFLVSFYNNEISEKSEIFDDQFSVERPDGSNFTLKIRSTKLEDSAMYFCASSAGTGLSPLHFGNGTRLTVT.

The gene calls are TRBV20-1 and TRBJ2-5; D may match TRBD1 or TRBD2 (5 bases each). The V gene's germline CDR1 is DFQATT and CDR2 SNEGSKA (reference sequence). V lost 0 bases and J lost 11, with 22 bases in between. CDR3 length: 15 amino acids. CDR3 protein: CSARDLRGGPYEQYF. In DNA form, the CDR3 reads TGCAGTGCTAGAGATCTTCGGGGCGGGCCCTATGAGCAGTACTTC.

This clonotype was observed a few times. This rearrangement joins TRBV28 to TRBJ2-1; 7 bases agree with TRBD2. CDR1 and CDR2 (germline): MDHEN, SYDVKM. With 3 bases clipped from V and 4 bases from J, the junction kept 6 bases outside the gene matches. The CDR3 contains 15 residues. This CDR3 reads CASSFERGLYNEQFF. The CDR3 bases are TGTGCCAGCAGTTTCGAGCGGGGCTTATACAATGAGCAGTTCTTC.

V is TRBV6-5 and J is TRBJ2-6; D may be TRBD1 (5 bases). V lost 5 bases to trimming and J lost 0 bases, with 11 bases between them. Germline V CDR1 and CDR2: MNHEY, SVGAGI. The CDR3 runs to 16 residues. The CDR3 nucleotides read TGTGCCAGCAGTAGAGAACAGGTCTCTGGGGCCAACGTCCTGACTTTC. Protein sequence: CASSREQVSGANVLTF.

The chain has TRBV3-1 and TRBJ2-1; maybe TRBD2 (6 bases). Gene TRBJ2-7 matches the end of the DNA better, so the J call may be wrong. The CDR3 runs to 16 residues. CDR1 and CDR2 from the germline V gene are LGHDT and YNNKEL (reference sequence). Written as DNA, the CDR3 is TGTGCCAGCAGCGACGGGACTGCCGGCTCCTACAATGAGCAGTACTTC. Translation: CASSDGTAGSYNEQYF.

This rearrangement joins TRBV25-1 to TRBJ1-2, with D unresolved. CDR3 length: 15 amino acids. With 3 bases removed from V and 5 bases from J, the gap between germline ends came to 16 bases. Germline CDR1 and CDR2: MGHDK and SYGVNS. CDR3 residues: CASSDQAGSGYGYTF. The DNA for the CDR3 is TGTGCCAGCAGTGATCAGGCGGGGAGTGGGTATGGCTACACCTTC.

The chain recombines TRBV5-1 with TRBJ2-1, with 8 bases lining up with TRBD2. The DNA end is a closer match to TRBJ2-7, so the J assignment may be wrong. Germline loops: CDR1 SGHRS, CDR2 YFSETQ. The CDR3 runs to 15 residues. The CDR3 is CASSLAGGVYNEQYF. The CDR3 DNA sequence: TGCGCCAGCAGCTTGGCGGGGGGGGTCTACAATGAGCAGTACTTC.

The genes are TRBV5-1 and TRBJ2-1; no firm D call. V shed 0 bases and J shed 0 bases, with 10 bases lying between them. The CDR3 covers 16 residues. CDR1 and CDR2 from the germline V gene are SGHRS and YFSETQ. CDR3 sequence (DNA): TGCGCCAGCAGCTTGGGGCACCGTGGCTCCTACAATGAGCAGTTCTTC. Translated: CASSLGHRGSYNEQFF.

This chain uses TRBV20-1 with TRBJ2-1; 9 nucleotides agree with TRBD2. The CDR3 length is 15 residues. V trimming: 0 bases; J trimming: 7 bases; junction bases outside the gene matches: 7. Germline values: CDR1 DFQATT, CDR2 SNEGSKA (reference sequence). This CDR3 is CSARDGGRAGNEQFF. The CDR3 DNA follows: TGCAGTGCTAGAGATGGCGGGAGGGCCGGGAATGAGCAGTTCTTC.

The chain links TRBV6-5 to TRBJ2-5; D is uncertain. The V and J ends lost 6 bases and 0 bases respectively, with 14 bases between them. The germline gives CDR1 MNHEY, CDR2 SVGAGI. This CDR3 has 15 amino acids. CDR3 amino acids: CASSPRWNYQETQYF. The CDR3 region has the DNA TGTGCCAGCAGCCCGAGGTGGAACTACCAAGAGACCCAGTACTTC.

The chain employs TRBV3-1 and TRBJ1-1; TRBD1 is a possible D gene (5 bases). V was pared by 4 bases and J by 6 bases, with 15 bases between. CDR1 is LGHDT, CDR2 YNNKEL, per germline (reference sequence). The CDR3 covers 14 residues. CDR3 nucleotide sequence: TGTGCCAGCAGCCCCTGGGACCGCCTTCCTGAAGCTTTCTTT. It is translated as CASSPWDRLPEAFF.

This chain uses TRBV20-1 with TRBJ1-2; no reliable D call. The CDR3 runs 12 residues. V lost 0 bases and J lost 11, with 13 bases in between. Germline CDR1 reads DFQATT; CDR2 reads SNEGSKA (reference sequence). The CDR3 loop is CSAREKGEAYTF. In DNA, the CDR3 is TGCAGTGCTAGAGAAAAGGGCGAGGCTTACACCTTC.

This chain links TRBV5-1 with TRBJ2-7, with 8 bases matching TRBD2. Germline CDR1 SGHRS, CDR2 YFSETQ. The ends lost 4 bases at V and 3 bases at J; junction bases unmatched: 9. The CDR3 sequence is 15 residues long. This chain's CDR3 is CASSLDPGGIYEQYF. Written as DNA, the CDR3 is TGCGCCAGCAGCCTTGACCCGGGGGGGATCTACGAGCAGTACTTC.

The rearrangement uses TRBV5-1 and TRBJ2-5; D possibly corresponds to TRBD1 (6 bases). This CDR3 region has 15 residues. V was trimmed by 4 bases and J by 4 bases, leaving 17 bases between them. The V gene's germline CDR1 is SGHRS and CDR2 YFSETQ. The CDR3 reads CASSIGWGQGETQYF. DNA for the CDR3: TGCGCCAGCAGCATCGGATGGGGGCAGGGAGAGACCCAGTACTTC.